This T cell receptor beta chain was sequenced during a study of post-analysis software for immune sequencing data (dated by TCRdb to the mid-2010s). Looking at the study overall: The recorded disease courses included relapsing-remitting, secondary progressive and progressive-relapsing multiple sclerosis, and some patients had no subtype annotation. Patient repertoires were compared against roughly 11 previously published healthy control repertoires from donors aged about 6 to 27 years. A subset of samples was prepared in parallel using single-end sample barcoding, then pooled and co-amplified after Illumina adapter ligation.

General study outcomes and caveats: Patients showed significantly higher frequencies than controls for a handful of TRBV segments, among them TRBV5-6, TRBV5-1 and TRBV20-1. Significantly lower normalized Chao1 diversity was found in multiple sclerosis patients than in controls, suggesting substantial peripheral T-cell clonal expansion. Direct clustering with F measure revealed strong co-clustering of samples prepared in the same batch, which led to a batch-effect correction. The multiple sclerosis patient group was slightly younger than the control group.

To demonstrate the VDJtools post-analysis software, TCR beta repertoires were profiled from the peripheral blood of more than ten young patients with multiple sclerosis. Multiple sclerosis patients were children and adolescents aged about 6 to 15 years. Libraries were prepared through PCR. This sample was sequenced with an Illumina HiSeq 2500. Unique molecular identifiers were incorporated into TCR beta cDNA libraries to reduce PCR and sequencing biases. Every 1 to 10 million input T cells yielded some 500,000 cDNA molecules, meaning each molecule approximated one T cell. The same protocol used for the earlier healthy control dataset was applied to prepare and sequence the patient libraries. Samples belonging to the same batch were prepared together, multiplexed and sequenced on a shared HiSeq lane. The authors' analysis ran thus. Raw barcoded reads were processed with MIGEC, and single-read molecular identifier groups were discarded before consensus assembly and CDR3 extraction. VDJtools was used for post-analysis of the clonotype tables, with diversity normalized by down-sampling every dataset to the smallest sample size. To correct batch-related cross-sample contamination, repertoire overlap clustering matched CDR3 amino acid sequences but not nucleotide sequences. TCRdb reprocessing: public reads trimmed at Q25 with fastp, clones called with MiXCR, in-frame beta chains kept. Each CDR3 protein appears once, grouped with its most common genes and DNA. These V and J calls are TCRdb output, not the study's own analysis. The sample table records around 260,000 distinct CDR3 sequences; 36% of these occur just once. Of the sample, less than 6% falls within the top ten clones.

This clonotype appeared many times. The clone's antigen remains unknown. No base quality information exists; no much larger clone differs at one position. The CDR3 runs 19 amino acids, cysteine and phenylalanine included. The DNA shown is the 57-base CDR3, in frame from base 1. Trimming removed 0 bases from V and 4 bases from J; the gene matches leave 16 bases unexplained. The germline V gene encodes CDR1 SEHNR and CDR2 FQNEAQ (reference sequence). Sequenced material: blood. The rearranged chain carries TRBV7-9 and TRBJ1-2, with TRBD1 matching 8 junction bases. The sequence derives from a girl aged 5-17 years with multiple sclerosis. The CDR3 in this case is CASSLASPGQDLQVYGYTF. The sequence in DNA is TGTGCCAGCAGCTTAGCGTCTCCGGGACAGGACCTCCAAGTCTATGGCTACACCTTC.